This entry lists 23 T cell receptor beta chains sequenced from one sample in a study of blood T cell repertoires in COVID-19. Data came from immunoSEQ multiplex PCR; TCRdb stores just in-frame clones and leaves some out. This table has about 190,000 clones, 65% to 80% appearing once. The specimen was peripheral blood. These receptors were collected from a man over 45 who had recovered from COVID-19.

The CDR3 nucleotides read TGTGCCAGCTCACCACAGCAGGGGCCGGCCTATGGCTACACCTTC. Translation gives CASSPQQGPAYGYTF. The gene calls are TRBV18 and TRBJ1-2, with D perhaps matching TRBD1 (6 bases). Looked up from germline, CDR1 is KGHSH and CDR2 is LQKENI. This CDR3 is 15 amino acids long. V lost 1 base and J 4 bases, leaving 13 bases between the germline ends.

The chain joins TRBV19 to TRBJ1-2, with 8 bases that match TRBD1. CDR3 length equals 15 residues. V was pared by 4 bases and J by 3 bases, with 7 bases of the junction left unmatched. The germline V gene has CDR1 LNHDA and CDR2 SQIVND (reference sequence). CDR3 region: CASSTPTGGHYGYTF. CDR3 coding DNA: TGTGCCAGTAGTACCCCTACAGGGGGGCACTATGGCTACACCTTC.

This chain links TRBV29-1 with TRBJ2-7; 7 nucleotides line up with TRBD2. This CDR3 spans 15 amino acids. The ends lost 3 bases at V and 3 bases at J; junction bases unmatched: 11. CDR1 SQVTM and CDR2 ANQGSEA come from the germline V gene. DNA of the CDR3: TGCAGCGTTGAGGCAGGCAGCGGGGCGATCTACGAGCAGTACTTC. Amino acids: CSVEAGSGAIYEQYF.

The CDR3 here is CASSIQGAGGYTF. Here the CDR3 DNA reads TGTGCCAGTAGTATACAGGGGGCTGGTGGCTACACCTTC. V is TRBV19 and J is TRBJ1-2; 8 bases map to TRBD1. The CDR3 contains 13 residues. Germline V gene lookup returns CDR1 LNHDA and CDR2 SQIVND (reference sequence). J gave up 7 bases and V 2 bases, and 3 bases lay outside the gene matches.

The rearrangement uses TRBV19 and TRBJ1-2; perhaps TRBD1 as D (6 bases). Germline-derived CDR1 and CDR2 are LNHDA and SQIVND (reference sequence). V lost 5 bases and J 4 bases, leaving 8 bases between the germline ends. This CDR3 has 12 residues. The CDR3 spells CASSGDTYGYTF. The CDR3, as DNA: TGTGCCAGTAGTGGGGACACCTATGGCTACACCTTC.

The chain has TRBV19 and TRBJ1-5; D is undetermined. This CDR3 spans 13 amino acids. The V end was cut by 6 bases, the J end by 0 bases, with 6 bases between. The V gene's germline CDR1 is LNHDA and CDR2 SQIVND (reference sequence). Here the CDR3 DNA reads TGTGCCAGTAGCCAAAATAGCAATCAGCCCCAGCATTTT. This encodes CASSQNSNQPQHF.

This clone was counted many times. The chain employs TRBV19 and TRBJ2-6; 9 positions agree with TRBD1. The CDR3 runs to 17 residues. Trimming at V came to 7 bases and at J to 0 bases, leaving 7 bases not matched to a gene. Germline CDR1 and CDR2: LNHDA and SQIVND (reference sequence). The CDR3 loop is CASKDGTGISGANVLTF. The CDR3 region has the DNA TGTGCCAGTAAGGACGGGACAGGGATCTCTGGGGCCAACGTCCTGACTTTC.

CDR3 coding DNA: TGTGCCAGTAGTATCCTCGGGACAGGGGTTTGGACTGAAGCTTTCTTT. Protein product: CASSILGTGVWTEAFF. The rearrangement joins TRBV19 to TRBJ1-1, with 10 bases fitting TRBD1. CDR3 size: 16 residues. Per germline, CDR1 LNHDA and CDR2 SQIVND (reference sequence). J gave up 5 bases and V 3 bases, and 9 bases lay outside the gene matches.

This clone was recorded once. CDR3 nucleotide sequence: TGTGCCACCAGCAGGGACAGGGTCACTAATGAAAAACTGTTTTTT. Residues: CATSRDRVTNEKLFF. The chain links TRBV15 to TRBJ1-4; 8 nucleotides align to TRBD1. Losses at the gene ends were 3 bases for V and 2 bases for J; bases not matched to a gene: 2. CDR3 length: 15 residues. Germline loops: CDR1 LNHNV, CDR2 YYDKDF (reference sequence).

Ten or more counts support this clone. The gene calls are TRBV4-1 and TRBJ1-3; D unclear. CDR1 and CDR2 from the germline V gene are MGHRA and YSYEKL. CDR3 length: 14 amino acids. Trimming shortened V by 3 bases and J by 6 bases, and 12 bases separated the two germline ends. The CDR3 region is CASSHLGRENTIYF. CDR3 in DNA: TGCGCCAGCAGCCACCTAGGGAGAGAAAACACCATATATTTT.

This clone was recorded only once. The chain recombines TRBV7-8 with TRBJ2-7, with TRBD2 as a possible D gene (5 bases). The CDR3 has 15 residues. The germline V gene has CDR1 SGHVS and CDR2 FQNEAQ. V was shortened by 5 bases and J by 4 bases, with 18 bases between the two germline ends. For the CDR3, the DNA is TGTGCCAGCAGCGCGCTAGTGCGGGTGCCTTACGAGCAGTACTTC. As protein: CASSALVRVPYEQYF.

The rearrangement uses TRBV4-1 and TRBJ2-6; 12 nucleotides align to TRBD2. This CDR3 region has 18 residues. Per germline, CDR1 MGHRA and CDR2 YSYEKL. Trimming removed 4 bases from V and 0 bases from J; junction bases left unmatched: 4. This chain's CDR3 is CASSRGLAGLSGANVLTF. For the CDR3, the DNA is TGCGCCAGCAGCCGGGGACTAGCGGGTCTCTCTGGGGCCAACGTCCTGACTTTC.

This sequence joins TRBV7-2 and TRBJ2-7; 9 positions agree with TRBD2. The CDR3 runs to 15 residues. Germline CDR1 SGHTA, CDR2 FQGNSA. V was clipped by 4 bases and J by 3 bases; unmatched bases: 7. CDR3 DNA: TGTGCCAGCAGCTCACAAGGCGGGAGGGACTACGAGCAGTACTTC. It translates to CASSSQGGRDYEQYF.

This chain links TRBV10-1 with TRBJ2-1; TRBD2 aligns across 7 bases. CDR1 and CDR2 from the germline V gene are WNHNN and SYGVQD (reference sequence). V dropped 0 bases and J dropped 9; count of bases not matched to a gene: 8. This CDR3 has 15 amino acids. The CDR3 sequence: CASSESRGGPVEQFF. As DNA, the CDR3 is TGCGCCAGCAGTGAGTCTAGGGGAGGGCCCGTTGAGCAGTTCTTC.

The rearrangement links TRBV19 to TRBJ1-5; D ambiguous. The germline gives CDR1 LNHDA, CDR2 SQIVND (reference sequence). Trimming stripped 5 bases from V and 4 bases from J, with 6 bases between. The CDR3 covers 12 residues. The CDR3 sequence: CASSPYNQPQHF. CDR3 coding DNA: TGTGCCAGTAGTCCTTATAATCAGCCCCAGCATTTT.

The chain uses TRBV14 and TRBJ1-2; 8 bases match TRBD1. The CDR3 covers 13 residues. Looked up from germline, CDR1 is SGHDN and CDR2 is FVKESK. V dropped 5 bases and J dropped 8; count of bases not matched to a gene: 7. The CDR3: CASSTGQVGGYTF. Written as DNA, the CDR3 is TGTGCCAGCAGCACGGGACAGGTCGGCGGCTACACCTTC.

The rearrangement links TRBV27 to TRBJ1-1, with D unclear. The CDR3 loop spans 14 amino acids. Germline CDR1 and CDR2: MNHEY and SMNVEV (reference sequence). Trimming cost V 2 bases and J 1 base, with 8 bases left between them. The CDR3 loop is CASSLKRQNTEAFF. The CDR3 bases are TGTGCCAGCAGTTTAAAAAGACAGAACACTGAAGCTTTCTTT.

This clone has ten or more counts. The chain is built from TRBV9 and TRBJ1-1; TRBD1 agrees at 7 bases. Losses at the gene ends were 0 bases for V and 2 bases for J; bases not matched to a gene: 1. The CDR3 sequence is 14 residues long. The germline CDR1 and CDR2 sequences are SGDLS and YYNGEE. CDR3 sequence (DNA): TGTGCCAGCAGCGTAGGGACAGGCAACACTGAAGCTTTCTTT. This codes for CASSVGTGNTEAFF.

As to this clone: Within the sample, other DNA sequences also encode this same CDR3. The chain carries TRBV7-9 and TRBJ1-1, with 8 bases fitting TRBD1. The CDR3 covers 14 residues. The germline CDR1 and CDR2 sequences are SEHNR and FQNEAQ (reference sequence). Trimming removed 6 bases from V and 1 base from J; junction bases left unmatched: 4. The CDR3 region has the DNA TGTGCCAGCAGTTTACAGGGGGGGAACACTGAAGCTTTCTTT. Protein product: CASSLQGGNTEAFF.

The chain employs TRBV19 and TRBJ1-2; no firm D call. Trimming took off 6 bases at V and 7 bases at J, with 18 bases between the two ends. The CDR3 is 14 amino acids. The germline V gene has CDR1 LNHDA and CDR2 SQIVND (reference sequence). The DNA for the CDR3 is TGTGCCAGTAGCCGCCCCGCGGGCTCCTTTGGCTACACCTTC. The encoded protein is CASSRPAGSFGYTF.

The V and J genes are TRBV14 and TRBJ2-5; perhaps TRBD2 as D (6 bases). Germline-derived CDR1 and CDR2 are SGHDN and FVKESK. The V end lost 4 bases, the J end lost 2 bases, and 14 bases lay between the germline ends. The CDR3 spans 15 residues. Here the CDR3 DNA reads TGTGCCAGCAGCCCTTGGAGGGGTGGGCAAGAGACCCAGTACTTC. Amino acids: CASSPWRGGQETQYF.

V usage is TRBV7-9 and J usage is TRBJ1-4; 9 bases map to TRBD1. Germline V CDR1 and CDR2: SEHNR, FQNEAQ (reference sequence). V lost 4 bases, J lost 2 bases, and 2 bases stayed unmatched. The CDR3 loop spans 15 amino acids. As DNA, the CDR3 is TGTGCCAGCAGCTGGGACAGGGTCACTAATGAAAAACTGTTTTTT. Translated, it gives CASSWDRVTNEKLFF.

This rearrangement joins TRBV19 to TRBJ2-3; the D is unclear. V was shortened by 3 bases and J by 4 bases, with 5 bases between the two germline ends. Germline values: CDR1 LNHDA, CDR2 SQIVND (reference sequence). This CDR3 is 12 amino acids long. The chain's CDR3 is CASSMTSDTQYF. The CDR3 DNA follows: TGTGCCAGTAGTATGACTTCAGATACGCAGTATTTT.